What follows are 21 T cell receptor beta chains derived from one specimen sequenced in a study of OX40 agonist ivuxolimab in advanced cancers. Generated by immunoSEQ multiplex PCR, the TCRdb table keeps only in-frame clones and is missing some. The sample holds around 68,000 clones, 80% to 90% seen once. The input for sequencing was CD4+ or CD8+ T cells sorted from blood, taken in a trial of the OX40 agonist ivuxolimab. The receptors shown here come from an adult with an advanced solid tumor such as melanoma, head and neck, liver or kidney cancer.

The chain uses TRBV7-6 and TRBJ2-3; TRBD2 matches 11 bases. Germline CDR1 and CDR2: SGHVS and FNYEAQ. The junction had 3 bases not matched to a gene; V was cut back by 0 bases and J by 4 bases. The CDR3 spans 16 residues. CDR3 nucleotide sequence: TGTGCCAGCAGCTTAGCTAGCGGGGGGGTTGCAGATACGCAGTATTTT. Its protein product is CASSLASGGVADTQYF.

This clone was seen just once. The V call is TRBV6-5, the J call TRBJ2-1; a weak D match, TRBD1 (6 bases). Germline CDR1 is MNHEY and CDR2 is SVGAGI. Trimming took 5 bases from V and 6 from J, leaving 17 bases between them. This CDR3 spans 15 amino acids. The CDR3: CASSVGTRRINEQFF. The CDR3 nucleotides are TGTGCCAGCAGTGTCGGGACACGGAGAATCAATGAGCAGTTCTTC.

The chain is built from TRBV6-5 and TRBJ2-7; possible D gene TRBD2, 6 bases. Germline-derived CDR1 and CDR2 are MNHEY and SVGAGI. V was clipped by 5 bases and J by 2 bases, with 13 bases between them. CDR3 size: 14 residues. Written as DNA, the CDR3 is TGTGCCAGCAGTCGGGGGTCGGGGCCCTACGAGCAGTACTTC. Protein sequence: CASSRGSGPYEQYF.

This CDR3 reads CASSEANYGYTF. CDR3 DNA sequence: TGTGCCAGCAGTGAGGCTAACTATGGCTACACCTTC. The rearrangement links TRBV25-1 to TRBJ1-2; no reliable D call. CDR1 is MGHDK and CDR2 is SYGVNS in the germline V gene. This CDR3 is built from 12 residues. V lost 3 bases, J lost 0 bases, and 2 bases lay in between.

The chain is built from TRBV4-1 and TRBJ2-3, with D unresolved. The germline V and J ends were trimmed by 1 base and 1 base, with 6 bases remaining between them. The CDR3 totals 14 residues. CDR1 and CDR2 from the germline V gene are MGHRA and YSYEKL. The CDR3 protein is CASSQGLGTDTQYF. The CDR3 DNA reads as TGCGCCAGCAGCCAAGGTCTGGGCACAGATACGCAGTATTTT.

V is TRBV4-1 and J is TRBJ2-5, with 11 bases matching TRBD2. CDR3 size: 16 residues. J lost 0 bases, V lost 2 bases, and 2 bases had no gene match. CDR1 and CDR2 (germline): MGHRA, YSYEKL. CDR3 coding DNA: TGCGCCAGCAGCCAAACTAGCGGGGGTAACCAAGAGACCCAGTACTTC. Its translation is CASSQTSGGNQETQYF.

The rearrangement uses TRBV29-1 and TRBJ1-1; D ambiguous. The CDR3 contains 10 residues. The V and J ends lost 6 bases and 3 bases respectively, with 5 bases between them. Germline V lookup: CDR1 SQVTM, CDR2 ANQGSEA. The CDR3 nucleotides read TGCAGCGTCCTGTACACTGAAGCTTTCTTT. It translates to CSVLYTEAFF.

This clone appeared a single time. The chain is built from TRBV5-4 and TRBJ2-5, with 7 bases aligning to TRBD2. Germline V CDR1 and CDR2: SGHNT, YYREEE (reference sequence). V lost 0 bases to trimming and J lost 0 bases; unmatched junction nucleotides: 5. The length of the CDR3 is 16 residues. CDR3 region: CASSLAGRGNQETQYF. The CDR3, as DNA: TGTGCCAGCAGCTTGGCGGGGCGGGGGAACCAAGAGACCCAGTACTTC.

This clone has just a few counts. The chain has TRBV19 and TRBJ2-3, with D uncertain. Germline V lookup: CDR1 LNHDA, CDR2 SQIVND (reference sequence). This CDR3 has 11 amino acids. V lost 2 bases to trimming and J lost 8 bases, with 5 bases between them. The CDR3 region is CASSIRATQYF. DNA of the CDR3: TGTGCCAGTAGTATACGGGCTACGCAGTATTTT. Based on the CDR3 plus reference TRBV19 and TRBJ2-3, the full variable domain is DGGITQSPKYLFRKEGQNVTLSCEQNLNHDAMYWYRQDPGQGLRLIYYSQIVNDFQKGDIAEGYSVSREKKESFPLTVTSAQKNPTAFYLCASSIRATQYFGPGTRLTVL.

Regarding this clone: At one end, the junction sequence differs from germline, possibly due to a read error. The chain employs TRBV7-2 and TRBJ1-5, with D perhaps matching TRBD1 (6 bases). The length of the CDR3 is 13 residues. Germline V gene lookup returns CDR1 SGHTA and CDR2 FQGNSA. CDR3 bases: TGTGCCAGCACCTTAGGGGGGGATCAGCCCCAGCATTTT. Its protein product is CASTLGGDQPQHF.

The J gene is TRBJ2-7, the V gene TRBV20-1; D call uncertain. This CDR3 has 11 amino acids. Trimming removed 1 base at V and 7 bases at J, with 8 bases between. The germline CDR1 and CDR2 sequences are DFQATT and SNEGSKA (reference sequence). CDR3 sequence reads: CSARAYGEQYF. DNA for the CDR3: TGCAGTGCTAGAGCGTACGGAGAGCAGTACTTC.

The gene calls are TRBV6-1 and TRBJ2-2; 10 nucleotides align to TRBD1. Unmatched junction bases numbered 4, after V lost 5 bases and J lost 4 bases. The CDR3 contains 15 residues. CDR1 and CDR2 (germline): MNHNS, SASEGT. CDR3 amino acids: CASSLGTGATGELFF. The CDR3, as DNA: TGTGCCAGCAGTTTGGGGACAGGGGCCACCGGGGAGCTGTTTTTT.

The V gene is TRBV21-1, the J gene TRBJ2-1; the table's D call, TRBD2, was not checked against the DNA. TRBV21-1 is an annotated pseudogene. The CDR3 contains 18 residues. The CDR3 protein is CASSGGGGPPWSYNEQFF. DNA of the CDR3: TGTGCCAGCAGCGGGGGGGGCGGACCACCATGGTCCTACAATGAGCAGTTCTTC.

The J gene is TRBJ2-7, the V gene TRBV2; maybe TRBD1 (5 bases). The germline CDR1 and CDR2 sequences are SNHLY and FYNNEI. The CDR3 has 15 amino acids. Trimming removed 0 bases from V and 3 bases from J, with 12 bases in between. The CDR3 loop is CASSEALGQGYEQYF. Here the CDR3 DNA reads TGTGCCAGCAGTGAAGCGCTTGGGCAGGGCTACGAGCAGTACTTC.

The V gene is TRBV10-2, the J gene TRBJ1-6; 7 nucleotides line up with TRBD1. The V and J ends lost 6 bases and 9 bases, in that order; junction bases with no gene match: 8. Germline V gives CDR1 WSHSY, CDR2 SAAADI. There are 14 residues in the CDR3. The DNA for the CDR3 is TGCGCCAGCAGCCCTACAGGGGAGGGTTCACCCCTCCACTTT. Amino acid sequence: CASSPTGEGSPLHF.

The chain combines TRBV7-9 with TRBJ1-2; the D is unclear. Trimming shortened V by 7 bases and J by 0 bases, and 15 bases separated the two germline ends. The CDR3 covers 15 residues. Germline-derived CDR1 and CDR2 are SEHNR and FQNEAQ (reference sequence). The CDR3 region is CASTEWAQANYGYTF. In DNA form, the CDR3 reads TGTGCCAGCACCGAGTGGGCCCAAGCTAACTATGGCTACACCTTC.

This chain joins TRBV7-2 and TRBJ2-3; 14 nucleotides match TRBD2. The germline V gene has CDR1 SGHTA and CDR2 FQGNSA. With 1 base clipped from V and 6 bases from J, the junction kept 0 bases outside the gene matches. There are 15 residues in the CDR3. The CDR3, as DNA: TGTGCCAGCAGCTTAGGACTAGCGGGGGGGGATACGCAGTATTTT. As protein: CASSLGLAGGDTQYF.

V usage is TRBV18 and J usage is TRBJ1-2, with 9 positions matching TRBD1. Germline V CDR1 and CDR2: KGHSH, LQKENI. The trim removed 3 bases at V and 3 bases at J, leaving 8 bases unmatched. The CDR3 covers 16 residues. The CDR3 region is CASSPTATGGDYGYTF. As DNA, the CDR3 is TGTGCCAGCTCACCTACCGCGACAGGGGGAGACTATGGCTACACCTTC. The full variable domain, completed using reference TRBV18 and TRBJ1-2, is NAGVMQNPRHLVRRRGQEARLRCSPMKGHSHVYWYRQLPEEGLKFMVYLQKENIIDESGMPKERFSAEFPKEGPSILRIQQVVRGDSAAYFCASSPTATGGDYGYTFGSGTRLTVV.

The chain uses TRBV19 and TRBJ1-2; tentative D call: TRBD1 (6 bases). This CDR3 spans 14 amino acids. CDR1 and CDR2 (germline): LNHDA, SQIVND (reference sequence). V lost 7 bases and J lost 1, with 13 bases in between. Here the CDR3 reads CASMLSGVNYGYTF. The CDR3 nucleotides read TGTGCCAGTATGCTCTCAGGGGTTAACTATGGCTACACCTTC. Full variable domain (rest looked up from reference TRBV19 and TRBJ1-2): DGGITQSPKYLFRKEGQNVTLSCEQNLNHDAMYWYRQDPGQGLRLIYYSQIVNDFQKGDIAEGYSVSREKKESFPLTVTSAQKNPTAFYLCASMLSGVNYGYTFGSGTRLTVV.

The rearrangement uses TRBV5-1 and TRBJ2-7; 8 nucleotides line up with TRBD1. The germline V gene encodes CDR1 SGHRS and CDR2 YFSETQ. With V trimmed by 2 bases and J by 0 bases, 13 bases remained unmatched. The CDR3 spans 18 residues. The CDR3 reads CASSFGTLPGQASYEQYF. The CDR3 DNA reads TGCGCCAGCAGCTTCGGCACACTCCCGGGACAGGCCTCCTACGAGCAGTACTTC.

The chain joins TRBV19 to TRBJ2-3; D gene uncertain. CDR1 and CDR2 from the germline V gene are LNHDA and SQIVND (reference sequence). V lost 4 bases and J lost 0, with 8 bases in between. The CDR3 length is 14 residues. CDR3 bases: TGTGCCAGTAGTAGAGAGACTAGCACAGATACGCAGTATTTT. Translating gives CASSRETSTDTQYF.